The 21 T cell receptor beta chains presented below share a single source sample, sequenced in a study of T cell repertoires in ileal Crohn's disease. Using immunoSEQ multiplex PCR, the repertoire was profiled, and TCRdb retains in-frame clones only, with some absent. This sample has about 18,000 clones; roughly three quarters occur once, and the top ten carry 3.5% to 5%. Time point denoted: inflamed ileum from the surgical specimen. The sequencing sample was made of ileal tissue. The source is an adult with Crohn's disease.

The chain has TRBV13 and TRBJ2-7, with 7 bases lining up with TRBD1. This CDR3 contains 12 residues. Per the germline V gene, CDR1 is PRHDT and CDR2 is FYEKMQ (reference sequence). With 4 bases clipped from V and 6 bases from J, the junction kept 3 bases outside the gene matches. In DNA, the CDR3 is TGTGCCAGCAGCTCGAGACAGGGCGAGCAGTACTTC. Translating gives CASSSRQGEQYF.

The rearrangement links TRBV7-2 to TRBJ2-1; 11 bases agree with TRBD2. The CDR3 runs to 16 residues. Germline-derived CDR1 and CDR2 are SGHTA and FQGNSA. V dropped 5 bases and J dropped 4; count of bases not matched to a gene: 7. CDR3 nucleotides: TGTGCCAGCAGCATAGACGGGACTAGCGGATACAATGAGCAGTTCTTC. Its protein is CASSIDGTSGYNEQFF. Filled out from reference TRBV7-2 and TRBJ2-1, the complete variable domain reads GAGVSQSPSNKVTEKGKDVELRCDPISGHTALYWYRQSLGQGLEFLIYFQGNSAPDKSGLPSDRFSAERTGGSVSTLTIQRTQQEDSAVYLCASSIDGTSGYNEQFFGPGTRLTVL.

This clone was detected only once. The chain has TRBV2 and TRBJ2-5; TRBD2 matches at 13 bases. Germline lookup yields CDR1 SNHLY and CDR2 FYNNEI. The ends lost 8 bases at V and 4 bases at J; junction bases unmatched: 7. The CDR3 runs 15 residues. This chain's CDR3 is CASSATSGGAETQYF. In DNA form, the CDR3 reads TGTGCCAGCTCCGCCACTAGCGGGGGGGCAGAGACCCAGTACTTC. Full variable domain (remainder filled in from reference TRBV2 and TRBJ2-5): EPEVTQTPSHQVTQMGQEVILRCVPISNHLYFYWYRQILGQKVEFLVSFYNNEISEKSEIFDDQFSVERPDGSNFTLKIRSTKLEDSAMYFCASSATSGGAETQYFGPGTRLLVL.

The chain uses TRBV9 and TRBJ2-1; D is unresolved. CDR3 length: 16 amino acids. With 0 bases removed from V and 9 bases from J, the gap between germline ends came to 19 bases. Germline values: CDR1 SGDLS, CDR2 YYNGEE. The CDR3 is CASSVVSGPPSSEQFF. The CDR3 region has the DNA TGTGCCAGCAGCGTAGTTAGTGGGCCCCCGAGCAGTGAGCAGTTCTTC.

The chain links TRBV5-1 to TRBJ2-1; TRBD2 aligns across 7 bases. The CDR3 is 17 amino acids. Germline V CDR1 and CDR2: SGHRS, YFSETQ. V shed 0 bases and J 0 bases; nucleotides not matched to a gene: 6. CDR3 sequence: CASSLVASGSSYNEQFF. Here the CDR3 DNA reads TGCGCCAGCAGCTTGGTCGCTAGCGGCAGCTCCTACAATGAGCAGTTCTTC.

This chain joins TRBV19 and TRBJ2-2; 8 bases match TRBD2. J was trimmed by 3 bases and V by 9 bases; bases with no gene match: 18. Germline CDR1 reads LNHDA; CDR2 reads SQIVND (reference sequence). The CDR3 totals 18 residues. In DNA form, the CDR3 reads TGTGCCAGCAGTTCTCGTACAATTAGCGGGACGTACACCGGGGAGCTGTTTTTT. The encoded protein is CASSSRTISGTYTGELFF.

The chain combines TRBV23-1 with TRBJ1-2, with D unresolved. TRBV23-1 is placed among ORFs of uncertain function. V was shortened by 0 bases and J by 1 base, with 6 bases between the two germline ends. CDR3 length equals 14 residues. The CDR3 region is CASSQSPNNYGYTF. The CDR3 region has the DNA TGCGCCAGCAGTCAATCGCCGAATAACTATGGCTACACCTTC.

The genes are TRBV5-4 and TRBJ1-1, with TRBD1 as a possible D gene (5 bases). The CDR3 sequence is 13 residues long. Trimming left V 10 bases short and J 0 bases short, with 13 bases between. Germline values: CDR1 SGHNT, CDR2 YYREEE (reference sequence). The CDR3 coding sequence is TGTGCCTGGCGCCAGGGAATGAACACTGAAGCTTTCTTT. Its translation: CAWRQGMNTEAFF.

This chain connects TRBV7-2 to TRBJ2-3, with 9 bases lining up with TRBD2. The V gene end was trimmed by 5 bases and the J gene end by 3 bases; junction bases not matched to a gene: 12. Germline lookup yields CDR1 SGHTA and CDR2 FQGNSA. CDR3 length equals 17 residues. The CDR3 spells CASSRYSAGGGTDTQYF. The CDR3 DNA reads TGTGCCAGCAGCCGATATTCGGCGGGAGGGGGGACAGATACGCAGTATTTT.

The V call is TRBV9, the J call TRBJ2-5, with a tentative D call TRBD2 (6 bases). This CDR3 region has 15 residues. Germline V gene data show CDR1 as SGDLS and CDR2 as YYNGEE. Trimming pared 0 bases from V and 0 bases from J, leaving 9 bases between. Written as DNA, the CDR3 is TGTGCCAGCAGCGTAGGGGGGACTTACCAAGAGACCCAGTACTTC. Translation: CASSVGGTYQETQYF.

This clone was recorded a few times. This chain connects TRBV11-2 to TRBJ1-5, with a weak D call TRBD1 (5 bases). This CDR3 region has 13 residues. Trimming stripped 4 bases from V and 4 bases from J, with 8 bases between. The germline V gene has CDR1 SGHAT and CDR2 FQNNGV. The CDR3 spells CASSYDRNQPQHF. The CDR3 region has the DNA TGTGCCAGCAGCTACGACAGAAATCAGCCCCAGCATTTT.

The CDR3 loop reads CASTLTGGRGDIQYF. The CDR3 DNA is TGTGCCAGCACTCTAACAGGGGGCCGTGGAGACATTCAGTACTTC. The rearrangement joins TRBV6-5 to TRBJ2-4; 9 nucleotides match TRBD1. The CDR3 runs to 15 residues. V lost 7 bases and J lost 8; bases outside the gene matches: 12. Germline V gene data show CDR1 as MNHEY and CDR2 as SVGAGI.

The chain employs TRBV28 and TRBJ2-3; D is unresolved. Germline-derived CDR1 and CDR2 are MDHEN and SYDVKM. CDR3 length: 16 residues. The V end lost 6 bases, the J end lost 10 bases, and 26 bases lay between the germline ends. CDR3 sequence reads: CASSQRPRGTDTPQYF. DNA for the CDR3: TGTGCCAGCAGCCAAAGGCCCCGCGGCACAGATACACCGCAGTATTTT.

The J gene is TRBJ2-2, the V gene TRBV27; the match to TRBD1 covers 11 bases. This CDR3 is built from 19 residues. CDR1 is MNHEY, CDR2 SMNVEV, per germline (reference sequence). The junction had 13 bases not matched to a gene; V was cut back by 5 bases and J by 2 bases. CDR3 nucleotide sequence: TGTGCCAGCAGTCCCCTTGGGTCCGGGACAGGGGGTAACACCGGGGAGCTGTTTTTT. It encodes CASSPLGSGTGGNTGELFF.

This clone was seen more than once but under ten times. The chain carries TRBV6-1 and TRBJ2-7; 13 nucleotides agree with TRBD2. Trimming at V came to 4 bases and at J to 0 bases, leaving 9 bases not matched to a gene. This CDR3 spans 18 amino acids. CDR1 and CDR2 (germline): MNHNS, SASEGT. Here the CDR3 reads CASSARGTSGDGSYEQYF. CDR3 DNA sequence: TGTGCCAGCAGTGCTCGAGGGACTAGCGGGGACGGCTCCTACGAGCAGTACTTC.

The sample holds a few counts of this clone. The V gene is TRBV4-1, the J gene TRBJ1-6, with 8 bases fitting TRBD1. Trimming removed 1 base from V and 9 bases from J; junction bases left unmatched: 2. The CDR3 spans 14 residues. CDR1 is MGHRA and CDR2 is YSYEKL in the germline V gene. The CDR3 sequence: CASSQGDRISPLHF. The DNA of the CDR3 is TGCGCCAGCAGCCAAGGGGACAGGATTTCACCCCTCCACTTT.

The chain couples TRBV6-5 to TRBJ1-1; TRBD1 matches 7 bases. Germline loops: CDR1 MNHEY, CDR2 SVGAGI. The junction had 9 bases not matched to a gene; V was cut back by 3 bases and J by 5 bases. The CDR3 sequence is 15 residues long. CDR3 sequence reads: CASSYAYRGLTEAFF. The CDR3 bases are TGTGCCAGCAGTTATGCCTACAGGGGTCTAACTGAAGCTTTCTTT.

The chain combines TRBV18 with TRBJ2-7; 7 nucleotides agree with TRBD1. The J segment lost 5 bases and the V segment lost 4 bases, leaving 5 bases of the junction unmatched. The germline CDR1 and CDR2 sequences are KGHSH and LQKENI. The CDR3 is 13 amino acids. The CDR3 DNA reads TGTGCCAGCTCACGCGACAGGGTCGACGAGCAGTACTTC. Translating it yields CASSRDRVDEQYF.

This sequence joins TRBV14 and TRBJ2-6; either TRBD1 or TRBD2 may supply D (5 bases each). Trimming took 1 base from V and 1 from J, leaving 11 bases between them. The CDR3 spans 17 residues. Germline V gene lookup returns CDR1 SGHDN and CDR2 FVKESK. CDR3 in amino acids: CASSQVVGPSGANVLTF. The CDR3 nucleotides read TGTGCCAGCAGCCAAGTGGTGGGACCTTCTGGGGCCAACGTCCTGACTTTC.

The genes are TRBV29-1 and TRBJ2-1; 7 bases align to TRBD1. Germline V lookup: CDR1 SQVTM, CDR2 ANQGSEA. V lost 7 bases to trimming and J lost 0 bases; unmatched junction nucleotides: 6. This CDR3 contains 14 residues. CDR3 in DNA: TGCAGCGCAAGACAGGGAAGCTCCTACAATGAGCAGTTCTTC. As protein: CSARQGSSYNEQFF.

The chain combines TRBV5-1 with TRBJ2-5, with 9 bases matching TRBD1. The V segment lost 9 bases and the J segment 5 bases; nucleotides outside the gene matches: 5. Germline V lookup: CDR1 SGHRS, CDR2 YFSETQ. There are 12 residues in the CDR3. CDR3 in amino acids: CATSTGGETQYF. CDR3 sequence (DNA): TGCGCCACTTCAACAGGGGGCGAGACCCAGTACTTC.